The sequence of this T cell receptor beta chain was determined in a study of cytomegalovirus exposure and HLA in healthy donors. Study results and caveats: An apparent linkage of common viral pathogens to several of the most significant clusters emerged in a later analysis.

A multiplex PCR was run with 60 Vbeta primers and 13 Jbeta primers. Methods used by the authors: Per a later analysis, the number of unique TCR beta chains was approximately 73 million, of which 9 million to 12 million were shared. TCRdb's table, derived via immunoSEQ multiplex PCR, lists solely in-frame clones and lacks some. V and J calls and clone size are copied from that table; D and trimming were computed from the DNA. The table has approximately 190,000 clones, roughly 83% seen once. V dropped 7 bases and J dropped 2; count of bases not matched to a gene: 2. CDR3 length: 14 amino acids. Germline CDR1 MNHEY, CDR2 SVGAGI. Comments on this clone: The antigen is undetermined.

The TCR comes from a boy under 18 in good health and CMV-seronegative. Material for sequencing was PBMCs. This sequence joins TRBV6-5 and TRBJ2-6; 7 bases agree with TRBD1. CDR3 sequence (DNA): TGTGCCAGCACTAGGGGGCCTGGGGCCAACGTCCTGACTTTC. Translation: CASTRGPGANVLTF.